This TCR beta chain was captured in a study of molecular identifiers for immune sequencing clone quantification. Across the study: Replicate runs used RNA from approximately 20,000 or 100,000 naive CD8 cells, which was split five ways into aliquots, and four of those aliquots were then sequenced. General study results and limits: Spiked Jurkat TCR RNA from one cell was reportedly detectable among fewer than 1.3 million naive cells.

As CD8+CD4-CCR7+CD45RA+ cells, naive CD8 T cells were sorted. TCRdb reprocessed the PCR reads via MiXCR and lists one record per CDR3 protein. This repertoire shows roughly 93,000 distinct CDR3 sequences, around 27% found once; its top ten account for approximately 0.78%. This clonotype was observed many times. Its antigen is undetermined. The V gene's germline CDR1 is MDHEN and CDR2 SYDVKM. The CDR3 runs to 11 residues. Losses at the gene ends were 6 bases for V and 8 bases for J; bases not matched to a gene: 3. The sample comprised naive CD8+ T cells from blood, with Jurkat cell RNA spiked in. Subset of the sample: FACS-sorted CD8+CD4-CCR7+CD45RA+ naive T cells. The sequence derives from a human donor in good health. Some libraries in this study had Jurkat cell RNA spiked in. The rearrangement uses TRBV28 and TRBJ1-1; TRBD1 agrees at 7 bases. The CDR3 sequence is CASSPDREAFF. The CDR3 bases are TGTGCCAGCAGCCCGGACAGGGAAGCTTTCTTT.